The 28 T cell receptor beta chains listed next were all sequenced from one sample in a study of STAT3 mutations in large granular lymphocyte leukemia. The protocol was immunoSEQ multiplex PCR, while the TCRdb copy is restricted to in-frame clones and leaves out a portion. The table lists approximately 45,000 clones, around 80% of them singletons. Their antigens remain unidentified. The study's findings and limits: Every T-LGLL patient had at least one immunodominant TCRbeta clonotype.

Sequencing input: PBMCs. The receptors were sampled from a human donor with T large granular lymphocyte leukemia. Some clones in this sample may be carry-over from other donors' samples.

The chain has TRBV5-1 and TRBJ1-1, with D unclear. This CDR3 contains 14 residues. Germline V gives CDR1 SGHRS, CDR2 YFSETQ. Trimming took off 0 bases at V and 4 bases at J, with 10 bases between the two ends. As DNA, the CDR3 is TGCGCCAGCAGCTTGGCTGCACAGTCCACTGAAGCTTTCTTT. Amino acids: CASSLAAQSTEAFF.

This clone was recorded only once. This sequence joins TRBV19 and TRBJ2-1, with 10 nucleotides matching TRBD1. CDR3 length: 17 residues. Trimming at V came to 3 bases and at J to 0 bases, leaving 5 bases not matched to a gene. Germline values: CDR1 LNHDA, CDR2 SQIVND (reference sequence). CDR3 nucleotide sequence: TGTGCCAGTAGTATCGGGACAGGGGTCACCTCCTACAATGAGCAGTTCTTC. Its protein is CASSIGTGVTSYNEQFF.

This rearrangement joins TRBV30 to TRBJ2-1, with no clear D. The CDR3 runs to 11 residues. Between the trimmed V and J ends, which lost 1 base and 9 bases, there was a span of 7 bases. Germline V gives CDR1 GTSNPN, CDR2 SVGIG (reference sequence). The CDR3 protein is CAWSETREQFF. The CDR3 nucleotides are TGTGCCTGGAGTGAAACCCGTGAGCAGTTCTTC.

The chain has TRBV10-3 and TRBJ1-2, with 9 bases lining up with TRBD1. V lost 4 bases, J lost 7 bases, and 4 bases stayed unmatched. This CDR3 contains 13 residues. The V gene's germline CDR1 is ENHRY and CDR2 SYGVKD. The CDR3 nucleotides read TGTGCCATCAGTGGGGACAGGGTGGGTGGCTACACCTTC. Its translation: CAISGDRVGGYTF.

The chain carries TRBV5-6 and TRBJ1-2, with 7 bases fitting TRBD1. Trimming at V came to 4 bases and at J to 4 bases, leaving 16 bases not matched to a gene. The CDR3 is made up of 17 amino acids. Germline V lookup: CDR1 SGHDT, CDR2 YYEEEE. CDR3 amino acids: CASSREGQTPFFYGYTF. The CDR3 bases are TGTGCCAGCAGCCGAGAGGGACAGACCCCTTTTTTCTATGGCTACACCTTC.

The chain links TRBV28 to TRBJ2-7; 7 nucleotides align to TRBD1. V shed 6 bases and J 6 bases; nucleotides not matched to a gene: 5. The CDR3 spans 12 residues. Germline assignment: CDR1 MDHEN and CDR2 SYDVKM. Written as DNA, the CDR3 is TGTGCCAGCAGGACAGGGCCGGGCGAGCAGTACTTC. It yields the protein CASRTGPGEQYF.

The chain is built from TRBV9 and TRBJ2-5, with 8 bases identical to TRBD2. V lost 0 bases to trimming and J lost 4 bases; unmatched junction nucleotides: 8. In germline, CDR1 is SGDLS, CDR2 YYNGEE. The CDR3 contains 16 residues. The CDR3 sequence: CASSVEASGLGETQYF. CDR3 nucleotide sequence: TGTGCCAGCAGCGTAGAGGCTAGCGGGTTAGGAGAGACCCAGTACTTC.

This chain links TRBV18 with TRBJ2-3, with 8 bases that match TRBD2. Germline V CDR1 and CDR2: KGHSH, LQKENI. CDR3 length: 16 amino acids. V lost 3 bases to trimming and J lost 4 bases; unmatched junction nucleotides: 9. This chain's CDR3 is CASSPSRGAGADTQYF. The CDR3 nucleotides are TGTGCCAGCTCACCTTCGCGGGGGGCAGGAGCAGATACGCAGTATTTT.

The V and J genes are TRBV6-1 and TRBJ1-4; D ambiguous. The CDR3 is 15 amino acids. CDR1 and CDR2 from the germline V gene are MNHNS and SASEGT. Between the trimmed V and J ends, which lost 0 bases and 5 bases, there was a span of 10 bases. CDR3 sequence reads: CASSEAGGGNEKLFF. In nucleotides, the CDR3 is TGTGCCAGCAGTGAAGCCGGAGGAGGCAATGAAAAACTGTTTTTT.

The chain employs TRBV11-2 and TRBJ2-7; tentatively, D is TRBD1 (6 bases). CDR1 and CDR2 from the germline V gene are SGHAT and FQNNGV. V lost 0 bases and J lost 4, with 16 bases in between. The CDR3 has 16 residues. The CDR3 coding sequence is TGTGCCAGCAGCTTAGATCGGTTCGGACAGATATACGAGCAGTACGTC. This translates into CASSLDRFGQIYEQYV.

The chain recombines TRBV4-1 with TRBJ2-7; D remains ambiguous. The CDR3 loop spans 12 amino acids. Between the trimmed V and J ends, which lost 0 bases and 5 bases, there was a span of 5 bases. CDR1 is MGHRA and CDR2 is YSYEKL in the germline V gene. The CDR3 DNA is TGCGCCAGCAGCCAAGATCATGACGAGCAGTACTTC. This sequence encodes CASSQDHDEQYF.

The rearrangement uses TRBV7-2 and TRBJ2-5, with a possible D match to TRBD2 (5 bases). V was cut by 3 bases and J by 3 bases, with 11 bases left in between. CDR1 SGHTA and CDR2 FQGNSA come from the germline V gene. This CDR3 has 14 residues. CDR3 coding DNA: TGTGCCAGCAGCTTCGGGCTAGCAAAAGAGACCCAGTACTTC. Protein product: CASSFGLAKETQYF.

The rearrangement joins TRBV19 to TRBJ2-1; possibly TRBD1 for D (6 bases). The germline V and J ends were trimmed by 4 bases and 11 bases, with 9 bases remaining between them. The CDR3 runs 11 residues. CDR1 is LNHDA and CDR2 is SQIVND in the germline V gene (reference sequence). CDR3 sequence: CASSNWGQQFF. CDR3 bases: TGTGCCAGTAGTAATTGGGGGCAGCAGTTCTTC.

J is TRBJ1-4 and V is TRBV28; 7 bases fit TRBD1. V trimming: 5 bases; J trimming: 6 bases; junction bases outside the gene matches: 9. This CDR3 spans 15 amino acids. Germline V gene lookup returns CDR1 MDHEN and CDR2 SYDVKM. The CDR3 bases are TGTGCCAGCAGTGCCGCGACAGGGACTGATGAAAAACTGTTTTTT. Its protein is CASSAATGTDEKLFF.

For the CDR3, the DNA is TGTGCCAGCGGTCAGGAAGGGGTTTACAATGAGCAGTTCTTC. Its protein is CASGQEGVYNEQFF. V is TRBV7-8 and J is TRBJ2-1; a weak D match, TRBD1 (5 bases). Trimming left V 8 bases short and J 4 bases short, with 15 bases between. In germline, CDR1 is SGHVS, CDR2 FQNEAQ. This CDR3 has 14 residues.

V gene TRBV27 combines with J gene TRBJ2-3; D may be TRBD1 (5 bases). Germline V lookup: CDR1 MNHEY, CDR2 SMNVEV (reference sequence). The CDR3 covers 15 residues. V gave up 6 bases and J gave up 0 bases, with 13 bases separating them. The CDR3: CASSWGDSSTDTQYF. The DNA of the CDR3 is TGTGCCAGCAGCTGGGGTGACAGTAGCACAGATACGCAGTATTTT.

V and J are TRBV5-6 and TRBJ1-5, with D tentatively TRBD1 (6 bases). Germline CDR1 SGHDT, CDR2 YYEEEE. V lost 0 bases and J 0 bases, leaving 7 bases between the germline ends. The CDR3 spans 15 residues. The CDR3, as DNA: TGTGCCAGCAGCTTGGGGACAGTTAGCAATCAGCCCCAGCATTTT. It specifies CASSLGTVSNQPQHF. The full variable domain, completed using reference TRBV5-6 and TRBJ1-5, is DAGVTQSPTHLIKTRGQQVTLRCSPKSGHDTVSWYQQALGQGPQFIFQYYEEEERQRGNFPDRFSGHQFPNYSSELNVNALLLGDSALYLCASSLGTVSNQPQHFGDGTRLSIL.

The rearrangement uses TRBV5-1 and TRBJ2-1; D is perhaps TRBD1 or TRBD2 (5 bases each). The CDR3 loop spans 16 amino acids. Germline V gene sequence: CDR1 SGHRS, CDR2 YFSETQ. Deletions cut 4 bases from V and 5 bases from J, with 19 bases between. The CDR3 protein is CASSRARDGKNNEQFF. The CDR3 bases are TGCGCCAGCAGCCGGGCCCGGGACGGAAAGAACAATGAGCAGTTCTTC.

The chain is built from TRBV5-4 and TRBJ1-2, with 7 bases fitting TRBD1. The V gene end was trimmed by 4 bases and the J gene end by 3 bases; junction bases not matched to a gene: 6. Per germline, CDR1 SGHNT and CDR2 YYREEE (reference sequence). The CDR3 covers 14 residues. The CDR3 reads CASSHIDRDYGYTF. DNA for the CDR3: TGTGCCAGCAGCCATATCGACAGGGACTATGGCTACACCTTC.

The chain combines TRBV7-2 with TRBJ2-7, with 7 bases fitting TRBD1. CDR1 and CDR2 (germline): SGHTA, FQGNSA. Trimming cost V 1 base and J 9 bases; bases outside gene matches: 9. CDR3 size: 14 residues. CDR3 protein: CASSLVRQGVGQYF. In nucleotides, the CDR3 is TGTGCCAGCAGCTTAGTGCGACAGGGTGTAGGGCAGTACTTC. The full variable domain, completed using reference TRBV7-2 and TRBJ2-7, is GAGVSQSPSNKVTEKGKDVELRCDPISGHTALYWYRQSLGQGLEFLIYFQGNSAPDKSGLPSDRFSAERTGGSVSTLTIQRTQQEDSAVYLCASSLVRQGVGQYFGPGTRLTVT.

The V call is TRBV6-6, the J call TRBJ1-4; 7 bases are a match to TRBD1. This CDR3 contains 16 residues. CDR1 MNHNY and CDR2 SVGAGI come from the germline V gene (reference sequence). Germline trimming cut 8 bases from V and 1 base from J; bases unmatched to any gene: 10. CDR3 sequence reads: CASGNRGSITNEKLFF. CDR3 DNA sequence: TGTGCCAGCGGTAACAGGGGTTCGATAACTAATGAAAAACTGTTTTTT.

This chain connects TRBV7-2 to TRBJ1-5, with D perhaps matching TRBD1 (5 bases). Per germline, CDR1 SGHTA and CDR2 FQGNSA. V gave up 2 bases and J gave up 5 bases, with 22 bases separating them. The CDR3 consists of 18 residues. DNA for the CDR3: TGTGCCAGCAGCTTAATGGCAGGGAGAACTGCCTTCGATCAGCCCCAGCATTTT. It specifies CASSLMAGRTAFDQPQHF.

The V call is TRBV6-6, the J call TRBJ1-3; the D gene is possibly TRBD1 (5 bases). CDR3 length: 15 residues. Germline V gene lookup returns CDR1 MNHNY and CDR2 SVGAGI (reference sequence). The V gene lost 8 bases and the J gene lost 2 bases, with 16 bases spanning the gap. CDR3 sequence (DNA): TGTGCCAGCTCCTCTGGGGGTGGTCCTGGAAACACCATATATTTT. It specifies CASSSGGGPGNTIYF.

This chain connects TRBV28 to TRBJ1-1, with a tentative D call TRBD1 (5 bases). The CDR3 contains 14 residues. V gave up 3 bases and J gave up 7 bases, with 15 bases separating them. From germline, CDR1 is MDHEN and CDR2 SYDVKM. In DNA, the CDR3 is TGTGCCAGCAGTTTGGGCGCGGGGGGGGATGAAGCTTTCTTT. Amino acids: CASSLGAGGDEAFF.

The chain carries TRBV7-8 and TRBJ2-7; TRBD1 agrees at 10 bases. The V gene end was trimmed by 5 bases and the J gene end by 6 bases; junction bases not matched to a gene: 10. This CDR3 has 15 residues. CDR1 is SGHVS and CDR2 is FQNEAQ in the germline V gene. The chain's CDR3 is CASSLDRGRRSEQYF. CDR3 nucleotide sequence: TGTGCCAGCAGCCTAGACAGGGGGCGTCGTAGCGAGCAGTACTTC. The full variable domain, its missing parts supplied by reference TRBV7-8 and TRBJ2-7, is GAGVSQSPRYKVAKRGQDVALRCDPISGHVSLFWYQQALGQGPEFLTYFQNEAQLDKSGLPSDRFFAERPEGSVSTLKIQRTQQEDSAVYLCASSLDRGRRSEQYFGPGTRLTVT.

V and J are TRBV10-3 and TRBJ1-1, with 7 bases lining up with TRBD1. After removal of 9 bases from V and 3 bases from J, the junction contained 4 bases not matched to a gene. Germline values: CDR1 ENHRY, CDR2 SYGVKD. The CDR3 consists of 12 residues. The CDR3 here is CAIARGDTEAFF. CDR3 coding DNA: TGTGCCATTGCCAGGGGGGACACTGAAGCTTTCTTT.

This clone was seen a single time. The chain links TRBV7-9 to TRBJ2-3, with 12 bases aligning to TRBD2. The J segment lost 2 bases and the V segment lost 4 bases, leaving 4 bases of the junction unmatched. The CDR3 totals 16 residues. CDR1 is SEHNR and CDR2 is FQNEAQ in the germline V gene (reference sequence). In DNA form, the CDR3 reads TGTGCCAGCAGCTGGGGACTAGCGGGCCCCACAGATACGCAGTATTTT. Amino acids: CASSWGLAGPTDTQYF.

In its sample, this clone was seen a few times. The gene calls are TRBV5-1 and TRBJ1-1; D not resolved. V was cut by 0 bases and J by 0 bases, with 9 bases left in between. From germline, CDR1 is SGHRS and CDR2 YFSETQ. CDR3 size: 15 residues. CDR3 protein: CASSLVAAMNTEAFF. The CDR3 nucleotides read TGCGCCAGCAGCTTGGTGGCAGCCATGAACACTGAAGCTTTCTTT.